This TCR beta chain was observed in a study of OX40 agonist ivuxolimab in advanced cancers. On this clone: Its target is unknown.

Trimming cost V 4 bases and J 7 bases, with 17 bases left between them. The CDR3 runs 15 residues. The V gene's germline CDR1 is MDHEN and CDR2 SYDVKM. Study outcomes and limitations: CD4+ T cells averaged fewer expanded clones than CD8+ T cells.

TCRdb's copy holds only in-frame clones and misses some; the assay was immunoSEQ multiplex PCR. The sample records 60,000 or so clones, around 85% being singletons. This sequence was found in an adult with an advanced solid tumor such as melanoma, head and neck, liver or kidney cancer. The V and J genes are TRBV28 and TRBJ1-3, with a tentative D call TRBD1 (6 bases). Here the sequenced sample was CD4+ or CD8+ T cells sorted from blood, taken in a trial of the OX40 agonist ivuxolimab. The CDR3 region is CASSSSKAGENTIYF. Here the CDR3 DNA reads TGTGCCAGCAGTTCTTCCAAGGCAGGGGAGAACACCATATATTTT.